These T cell receptor beta chains were read from a single sample in a study of PD-L1 blockade in urothelial cancer. Assay: immunoSEQ multiplex PCR; the TCRdb copy retains only in-frame clones and omits some. Counted here are some 89,000 clones, 85% to 90% occurring once; the ten biggest clones make up approximately 14%. The sample here was PBMCs, taken around atezolizumab (anti-PD-L1) treatment. The origin of the receptors is a man between 60 and 75 years old with urothelial cancer. The CDR3 runs from the conserved cysteine through the conserved F or W. A D gene is named only where the DNA matches it firmly. Only part of the rows carry a size: once, few, many, or a class if the clone is expanded.

cdr3_aa cdr3_nt d_call clone_size j_call v_call
CASSQEEGRSDYGYTF TGCGCCAGCAGCCAAGAGGAGGGTCGAAGTGACTATGGCTACACCTTC NA NA TRBJ1-2 TRBV4-1
CSVAQGYNEQFF TGCAGCGTTGCTCAGGGGTACAATGAGCAGTTCTTC NA many TRBJ2-1 TRBV29-1
CAWRVAEAQYF TGTGCCTGGCGGGTAGCGGAAGCGCAGTATTTT NA once TRBJ2-3 TRBV30
CASSLASNVLTF TGTGCCAGCAGCTTGGCTTCCAACGTCCTGACTTTC NA NA TRBJ2-6 TRBV28
CASSPGTARVGGEQYF TGTGCCAGCAGCCCTGGGACAGCTAGGGTGGGGGGCGAGCAGTACTTC NA NA TRBJ2-7 TRBV5-4
CASAKSGGAFSEQFF TGTGCCAGCGCCAAGAGCGGGGGGGCCTTTAGTGAGCAGTTCTTC TRBD2 few TRBJ2-1 TRBV9
CASRKTGAGGELFF TGTGCCAGCAGAAAAACAGGGGCCGGCGGGGAGCTGTTTTTT TRBD1 NA TRBJ2-2 TRBV7-3
CSVSGGVYNEQFF TGCAGCGTTTCCGGGGGGGTGTACAATGAGCAGTTCTTC TRBD2 NA TRBJ2-1 TRBV29-1
CASSLWDTMRADTQYF TGTGCCAGTAGTCTTTGGGATACCATGAGGGCAGATACGCAGTATTTT NA NA TRBJ2-3 TRBV19
CASSLIDSLNEQYF TGCGCCAGCAGCTTGATTGACAGCTTAAACGAGCAGTACTTC NA NA TRBJ2-7 TRBV5-1
CASSLATGQGVGNEQFF TGTGCCAGCAGCTTAGCTACGGGACAGGGGGTGGGGAATGAGCAGTTCTTC TRBD1 NA TRBJ2-1 TRBV7-2
CASSPGLAGLASDTQYF TGTGCCAGTAGTCCGGGACTAGCGGGCCTGGCTTCAGATACGCAGTATTTT TRBD2 NA TRBJ2-3 TRBV19
CASSDSSGDYNEQFF TGTGCCAGCAGTGACTCAAGCGGGGATTACAATGAGCAGTTCTTC TRBD2 NA TRBJ2-1 TRBV6-4
CASSKLRDRGNNEQFF TGTGCCAGCAGCAAGCTCCGGGACAGGGGGAACAATGAGCAGTTCTTC TRBD1 NA TRBJ2-1 TRBV7-9
CASSDDPGGAGEQFF TGTGCCAGCAGTGACGACCCTGGAGGAGCGGGTGAGCAGTTCTTC NA few TRBJ2-1 TRBV6-4
CASSVDAGVADTQYF TGTGCCAGCAGTGTAGATGCCGGGGTGGCAGATACGCAGTATTTT NA NA TRBJ2-3 TRBV9
CSVAYQETQYF TGCAGCGTTGCTTACCAAGAGACCCAGTACTTC NA few TRBJ2-5 TRBV29-1
CASSLALRTYEQYF TGTGCCAGCAGCTTAGCGTTGAGAACCTACGAGCAGTACTTC NA NA TRBJ2-7 TRBV7-8
CATSRGGGSSYEQYF TGTGCCACCAGCCGCGGGGGGGGCAGCTCCTACGAGCAGTACTTC TRBD2 NA TRBJ2-7 TRBV15
CASRGTGGYEQYF TGTGCCAGCAGGGGGACAGGAGGGTACGAGCAGTACTTC TRBD1 many TRBJ2-7 TRBV28
CASSVGGGLAGSSSEQYF TGTGCCAGCAGCGTGGGGGGAGGGCTAGCGGGATCTTCCTCCGAGCAGTACTTC TRBD2 NA TRBJ2-7 TRBV9
CSAVRGGGTGELFF TGCAGCGCTGTGAGGGGGGGCGGGACCGGGGAGCTGTTTTTT NA NA TRBJ2-2 TRBV29-1
CASSFLAGGTDTQYF TGTGCCAGCAGCTTTTTAGCGGGAGGCACAGATACGCAGTATTTT TRBD2 NA TRBJ2-3 TRBV7-2
CSVEPPSSNEQFF TGCAGCGTTGAACCCCCTAGCAGCAATGAGCAGTTCTTC NA NA TRBJ2-1 TRBV29-1
CASRIPAMNTEAFF TGTGCCAGTAGAATCCCAGCGATGAACACTGAAGCTTTCTTT NA NA TRBJ1-1 TRBV19
CASSQNRGSAGELFF TGTGCCAGCAGCCAGAACAGGGGCTCAGCCGGGGAGCTGTTTTTT TRBD1 NA TRBJ2-2 TRBV4-2
CASSPQLAPYNEQFF TGCGCCAGCAGCCCCCAACTAGCGCCTTACAATGAGCAGTTCTTC TRBD2 NA TRBJ2-1 TRBV5-1
CAEERQDNYGYTF TGTGCCGAAGAAAGACAGGATAACTATGGCTACACCTTC NA once TRBJ1-2 TRBV30
CASINLPGLASTDTQYF TGCGCCAGCATCAACCTGCCGGGACTAGCTAGCACAGATACGCAGTATTTT TRBD2 NA TRBJ2-3 TRBV10-2
CASSDRGRGTEAFF TGTGCCAGCAGCGACAGGGGGCGGGGGACTGAAGCTTTCTTT TRBD1 NA TRBJ1-1 TRBV13
CAWEGSYNEQFF TGTGCCTGGGAGGGATCCTACAATGAGCAGTTCTTC NA few TRBJ2-1 TRBV30
CASSLQENTEAFF TGTGCCAGCAGCTTACAGGAGAACACTGAAGCTTTCTTT NA few TRBJ1-1 TRBV11-3